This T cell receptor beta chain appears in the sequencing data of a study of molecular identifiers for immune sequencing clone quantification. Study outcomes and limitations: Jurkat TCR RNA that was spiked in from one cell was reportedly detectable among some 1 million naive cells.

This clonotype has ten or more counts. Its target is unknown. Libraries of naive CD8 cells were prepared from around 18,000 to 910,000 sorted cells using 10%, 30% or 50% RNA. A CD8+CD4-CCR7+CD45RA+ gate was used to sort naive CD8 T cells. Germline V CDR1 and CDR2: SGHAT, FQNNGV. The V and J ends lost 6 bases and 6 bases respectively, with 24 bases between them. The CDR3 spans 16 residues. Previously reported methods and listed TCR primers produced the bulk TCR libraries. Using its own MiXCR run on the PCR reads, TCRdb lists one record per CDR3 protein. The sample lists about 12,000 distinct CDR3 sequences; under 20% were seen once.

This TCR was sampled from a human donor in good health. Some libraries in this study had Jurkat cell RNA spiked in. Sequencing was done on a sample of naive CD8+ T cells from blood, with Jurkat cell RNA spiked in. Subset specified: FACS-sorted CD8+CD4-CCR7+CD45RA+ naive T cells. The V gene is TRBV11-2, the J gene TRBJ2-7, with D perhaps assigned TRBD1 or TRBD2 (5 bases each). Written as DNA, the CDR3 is TGTGCCAGCAGGAGCGGTATGGGCAGGGCGAGGGGCGAGCAGTACTTC. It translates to CASRSGMGRARGEQYF.